The rows below give T cell receptor beta chains drawn from one sample of a study of cytomegalovirus exposure and HLA in healthy donors. Profiled with immunoSEQ multiplex PCR; TCRdb holds only in-frame clones, not every one. The sample consists of 140,000 or so clones, around 75% of them appearing once. Sequencing input: PBMCs. Every receptor here comes from a woman aged 25 to 45 in good health and CMV-seronegative. CDR3s leave out the opening cysteine and the closing phenylalanine or tryptophan. The order of the fields is V gene, J gene, CDR3 protein.

TRBV30	TRBJ2-7	AWDFGSYEQY
TRBV7-9	TRBJ1-2	ASSGGTSPSVHYGYT
TRBV6-5	TRBJ1-2	ASSYGDSYGYT
TRBV4-3	TRBJ1-2	ASSQDGVGQLYYGYT
TRBV7-8	TRBJ2-7	ASSPGTSGLSYEQY
TRBV27	TRBJ1-5	ASRYTGGWPQH
TRBV9	TRBJ2-1	ASSVGGGAEEQF
TRBV6-1	TRBJ1-1	ASSEGLQAPTYGKAF
TRBV10-3	TRBJ2-7	AISGTPTYEQY
TRBV2	TRBJ2-7	ASSPGLAGRGEQY
TRBV30	TRBJ1-3	AWTSGNTIY
TRBV5-6	TRBJ2-3	ASILRGTRGNTQY
TRBV30	TRBJ2-1	AWSGGGGNEQF
TRBV18	TRBJ1-2	ASSPRDRGPGYGYT
TRBV5-3	TRBJ2-7	ARSLGTGLTYEQY
TRBV4-1	TRBJ1-2	ASSQTRGQGRQGYT
TRBV7-2	TRBJ1-1	ASSLGTANTEAF
TRBV11-2	TRBJ2-3	ASSSLGGRTDTQY
TRBV4-1	TRBJ2-1	ASSQGQGKEQF
TRBV6-6	TRBJ2-3	ATFTGVDTQY
TRBV2	TRBJ2-7	ASSGRGRRAYEQY
TRBV30	TRBJ2-7	AWSVRRRSSYEQY
TRBV6-5	TRBJ2-2	ARGLAGGPQGELF
TRBV4-3	TRBJ1-4	ASSQGAGGRHFLNEKLF
TRBV5-5	TRBJ1-1	ASSPWAGTTEAF
TRBV2	TRBJ1-5	ASRFLGGDQPQH
TRBV7-8	TRBJ1-4	ASSLVSWRRMDRGRLF
TRBV11-2	TRBJ2-7	ASSSIKSGTSGTYEQY
TRBV19	TRBJ1-5	ASSPSDRAPAQH
TRBV4-1	TRBJ2-7	ASSQDQVAGVYEQY
TRBV6-5	TRBJ2-1	ASSQIGQGYNEQF
TRBV14	TRBJ2-3	ASSRGVLSTDTQY
TRBV11-2	TRBJ1-2	ASSLVFRTGEDGYGYT
TRBV12-5	TRBJ2-1	ASGKDRGPYNEQF
TRBV18	TRBJ1-1	ASSPPGQIEAF
TRBV4-2	TRBJ2-1	ASSQEGGLPNEQF
TRBV7-2	TRBJ2-1	ASSLDGREYNEQF
TRBV2	TRBJ2-1	ASRDSSYNEQF
TRBV12-5	TRBJ2-5	ASGLGTSFVETQY
TRBV12-5	TRBJ1-6	ASGLGRSGNSPLH
TRBV9	TRBJ1-4	ASSVVAGGEKLF
TRBV30	TRBJ1-6	AWSPPRGSPLH
TRBV7-2	TRBJ2-2	ASSLRRGHTGELF
TRBV12-2	TRBJ1-5	ASRLADRMRKGYSNQPQH